This record concerns one TCR beta chain sequence. Germline V gene data show CDR1 as MGHRA and CDR2 as YSYEKL. V shed 1 base and J shed 14 bases, with 12 bases lying between them. CDR3 length: 13 residues. This entry is derived from a study of T-cell reconstitution after alpha-beta-depleted transplantation in children. Using unique molecular identifiers, the investigators prepared the TCRbeta library. TCRdb re-called the PCR reads through MiXCR, storing one row per CDR3 protein. Here the sample spans nearly 400,000 distinct CDR3 sequences, roughly 22% being singletons. The gene calls are TRBV4-1 and TRBJ1-6; no reliable D call. Sample: PBMCs from the stem cell graft donor, taken from the stem cell graft. This TCR was sampled from a human donor who donated a stem cell graft to a child with acute myeloid leukemia. CDR3 coding DNA: TGCGCCAGCAGCCAAGTAAACCAGCTCTCCCTCCACTTT. Its protein product is CASSQVNQLSLHF.